This T cell receptor beta chain was retrieved from a study of shared clonotypes between healthy human individuals. Overall study findings and caveats: Memory subsets generally showed lower estimated richness than naive subsets. Naive CD4 clonotypes were shared across a few donors at about 5%.

A word on this clone: What it binds is not known.

TCRdb's copy holds only in-frame clones and misses some; the assay was immunoSEQ multiplex PCR. The sample lists approximately 2.4 million clones, 95% occurring once. This CDR3 region has 13 residues. Germline lookup yields CDR1 MNHNS and CDR2 SASEGT. The ends were cut back, 4 bases at V and 6 bases at J, with 12 bases in the middle. The material sequenced was naive CD4+ T cells sorted from blood. Subset reported: CD45RA+ positively selected. The sequence came from a man younger than 35 in good health. The V gene is TRBV6-1, the J gene TRBJ1-1; TRBD1 is a possible D gene (5 bases). For the CDR3, the DNA is TGTGCCAGCAGTGTGCTAGGGGCCGCTGAAGCTTTCTTT. Translating gives CASSVLGAAEAFF.